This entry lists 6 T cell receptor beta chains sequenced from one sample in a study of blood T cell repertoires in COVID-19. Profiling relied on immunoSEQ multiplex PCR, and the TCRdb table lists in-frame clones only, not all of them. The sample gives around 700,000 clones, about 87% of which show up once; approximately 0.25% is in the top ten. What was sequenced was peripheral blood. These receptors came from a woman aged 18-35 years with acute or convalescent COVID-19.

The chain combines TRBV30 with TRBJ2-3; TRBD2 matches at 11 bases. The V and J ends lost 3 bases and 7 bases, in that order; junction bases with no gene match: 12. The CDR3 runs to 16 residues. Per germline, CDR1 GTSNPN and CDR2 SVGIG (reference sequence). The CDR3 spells CAWSISGGALGNTQYF. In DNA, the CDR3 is TGTGCCTGGAGCATTAGCGGGGGGGCCCTTGGAAATACGCAGTATTTT.

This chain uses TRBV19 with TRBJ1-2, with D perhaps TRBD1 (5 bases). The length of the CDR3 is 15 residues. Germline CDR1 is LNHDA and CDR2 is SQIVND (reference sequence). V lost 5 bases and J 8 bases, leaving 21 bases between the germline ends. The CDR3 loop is CASSRRDPRPQGYTF. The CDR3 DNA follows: TGTGCCAGTAGTCGGAGGGACCCAAGGCCCCAAGGCTACACCTTC.

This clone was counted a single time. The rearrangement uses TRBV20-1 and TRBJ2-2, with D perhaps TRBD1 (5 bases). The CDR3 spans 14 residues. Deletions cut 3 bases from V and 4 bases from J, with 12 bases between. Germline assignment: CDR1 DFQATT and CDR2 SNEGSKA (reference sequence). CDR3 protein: CSASLGATTGELFF. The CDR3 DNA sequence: TGCAGTGCTAGTTTAGGGGCGACCACCGGGGAGCTGTTTTTT.

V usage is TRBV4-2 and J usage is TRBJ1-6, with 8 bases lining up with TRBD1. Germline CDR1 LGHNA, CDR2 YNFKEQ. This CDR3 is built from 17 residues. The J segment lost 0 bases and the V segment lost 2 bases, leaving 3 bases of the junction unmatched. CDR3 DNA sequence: TGTGCCAGCAGCCAATGGGACAGGAGCTCCTATAATTCACCCCTCCACTTT. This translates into CASSQWDRSSYNSPLHF.

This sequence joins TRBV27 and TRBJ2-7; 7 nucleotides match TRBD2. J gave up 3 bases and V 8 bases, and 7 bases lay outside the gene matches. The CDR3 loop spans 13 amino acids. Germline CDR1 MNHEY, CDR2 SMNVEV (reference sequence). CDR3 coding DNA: TGTGCCAGCCGCGAGTGGGGGGGCTACGAGCAGTACTTC. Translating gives CASREWGGYEQYF.

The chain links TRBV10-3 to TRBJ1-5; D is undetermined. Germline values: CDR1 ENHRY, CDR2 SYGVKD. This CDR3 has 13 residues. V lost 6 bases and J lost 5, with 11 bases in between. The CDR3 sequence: CAIREYQDQPQHF. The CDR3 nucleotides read TGTGCCATCAGGGAATATCAGGATCAGCCCCAGCATTTT.